This TCR beta chain stems from a study of OX40 agonist ivuxolimab in advanced cancers. V lost 5 bases, J lost 1 base, and 10 bases stayed unmatched. The germline V gene has CDR1 SGHTA and CDR2 FQGNSA. This CDR3 region has 16 residues. The assay was immunoSEQ multiplex PCR, and TCRdb's table has in-frame clones only and misses some. Seen here are approximately 90,000 clones, about 91% observed once, and the top ten hold 2% to 3%. The sample here was CD4+ or CD8+ T cells sorted from blood, taken in a trial of the OX40 agonist ivuxolimab. The sequence came from an adult with an advanced solid tumor such as melanoma, head and neck, liver or kidney cancer. V and J are TRBV7-2 and TRBJ1-1; 7 bases map to TRBD1. CDR3: CASSPLQGSANTEAFF. The CDR3 DNA is TGTGCCAGCAGCCCTCTACAGGGGTCGGCGAACACTGAAGCTTTCTTT. The whole variable domain, filled in from reference TRBV7-2 and TRBJ1-1, reads GAGVSQSPSNKVTEKGKDVELRCDPISGHTALYWYRQSLGQGLEFLIYFQGNSAPDKSGLPSDRFSAERTGGSVSTLTIQRTQQEDSAVYLCASSPLQGSANTEAFFGQGTRLTVV.